This TCR beta chain was recovered during a study of blood T cells in healthy people across ages. Study results and limitations: Bulk PBMC profiling left naive and antigen-experienced comparisons inconclusive.

Alongside a J-beta primer mix, a sample-barcoded 5' primer served in a second PCR lasting about 7 to 11 cycles. Template switching added a 12-random-nucleotide identifier to every cDNA molecule. One entry per CDR3 protein, called by TCRdb with MiXCR from the 5' RACE reads. Of over 600,000 distinct CDR3 sequences listed, about 61% are singletons. In regard to this clonotype: Its matching antigen is unknown.

The CDR3 is 16 residues long. The germline V gene has CDR1 MNHEY and CDR2 SVGAGI. The receptor's source is a middle-aged man in good health. Material for sequencing was blood. The chain joins TRBV6-5 to TRBJ2-1, with 8 bases matching TRBD2. The J call may not be correct, given that the DNA end is closer to TRBJ2-7. For the CDR3, the DNA is TGTGCCAGCAATCGGTTTGCGGGGGGAGACAACAATGAGCAGTACTTC. Translation: CASNRFAGGDNNEQYF.